The 22 T cell receptor beta chains given below trace back to one sample, sequenced in a study of human T cells and chemical hapten exposure. Time point given: patch test 2, 6 weeks after DPC sensitization. Stated treatment: therapeutic diphenylcyclopropenone sensitization with weekly scalp DPC. One entry per CDR3 protein results from TCRdb running MiXCR on the RACE reads. The profile shows 95,000 or so distinct CDR3 sequences, around 10% of them singletons. Specimen: whole blood, collected in connection with sensitization to the hapten diphenylcyclopropenone (DPC). The receptors shown here come from a woman in her thirties or forties with alopecia areata. Some clones in this sample may be carry-over from other donors' samples.

The chain employs TRBV18 and TRBJ2-7; 14 nucleotides agree with TRBD2. J was trimmed by 6 bases and V by 3 bases; bases with no gene match: 4. The germline V gene has CDR1 KGHSH and CDR2 LQKENI. There are 15 residues in the CDR3. CDR3 sequence reads: CASSPSGLAGVEQYF. CDR3 sequence (DNA): TGTGCCAGCTCACCTTCGGGACTAGCGGGGGTCGAGCAGTACTTC.

The genes are TRBV7-9 and TRBJ1-4, with 8 bases matching TRBD1. Germline V lookup: CDR1 SEHNR, CDR2 FQNEAQ (reference sequence). The CDR3 totals 13 residues. J gave up 8 bases and V 5 bases, and 4 bases lay outside the gene matches. CDR3: CASSQGAEEKLFF. CDR3 sequence (DNA): TGTGCCAGCAGCCAGGGGGCGGAGGAAAAACTGTTTTTT.

The table lists this clonotype with many counts. The genes are TRBV7-2 and TRBJ2-7; TRBD1 matches 8 bases. CDR1 and CDR2 (germline): SGHTA, FQGNSA. V lost 5 bases, J lost 6 bases, and 9 bases stayed unmatched. The CDR3 is 14 residues long. The CDR3 DNA reads as TGTGCCAGCAGCCCAAGGGACAGGAGGCGCGAGCAGTACTTC. Its translation is CASSPRDRRREQYF.

This clonotype was recorded many times. The chain couples TRBV7-9 to TRBJ2-1, with 8 positions matching TRBD1. Germline assignment: CDR1 SEHNR and CDR2 FQNEAQ (reference sequence). The CDR3 is made up of 13 amino acids. V was clipped by 2 bases and J by 7 bases; unmatched bases: 1. CDR3 sequence: CASSLTGGNEQFF. CDR3 nucleotides: TGTGCCAGCAGCTTAACAGGGGGGAATGAGCAGTTCTTC.

This chain links TRBV11-2 with TRBJ2-5, with a weak D call TRBD2 (5 bases). This CDR3 is built from 15 residues. V lost 4 bases and J 0 bases, leaving 12 bases between the germline ends. The germline gives CDR1 SGHAT, CDR2 FQNNGV. The CDR3 loop reads CASSSELANQETQYF. Here the CDR3 DNA reads TGTGCCAGCAGCTCCGAGCTAGCTAACCAAGAGACCCAGTACTTC.

The genes are TRBV11-2 and TRBJ2-7; TRBD2 is a possible D gene (6 bases). Deletions cut 4 bases from V and 2 bases from J, with 18 bases between. This CDR3 contains 16 residues. Germline CDR1 SGHAT, CDR2 FQNNGV. The CDR3 spells CASSSVKGLSTYEQYF. The CDR3 DNA reads TGTGCCAGCAGCTCAGTTAAGGGACTTTCCACCTACGAGCAGTACTTC.

This clonotype has more than one count but fewer than ten. The chain recombines TRBV7-3 with TRBJ1-5, with 7 positions matching TRBD1. CDR3 length: 15 amino acids. J gave up 2 bases and V 0 bases, and 1 base lay outside the gene matches. Per germline, CDR1 SGHTA and CDR2 FQGTGA. CDR3 bases: TGTGCCAGCAGCTTAACCGGACAGGGCAATCAGCCCCAGCATTTT. Encoded protein: CASSLTGQGNQPQHF.

The chain is built from TRBV29-1 and TRBJ2-6; D is undetermined. This CDR3 contains 12 residues. Looked up from germline, CDR1 is SQVTM and CDR2 is ANQGSEA. V lost 4 bases and J lost 2, with 3 bases in between. The CDR3 DNA sequence: TGCAGCGTTGTCACTGGGGCCAACGTCCTGACTTTC. This gives the protein CSVVTGANVLTF.

This sequence joins TRBV28 and TRBJ1-2, with TRBD1 identical over 10 bases. V was clipped by 4 bases and J by 8 bases; unmatched bases: 10. The germline CDR1 and CDR2 sequences are MDHEN and SYDVKM. The CDR3 has 15 amino acids. The CDR3 here is CASSSAGTGAGGYTF. In DNA form, the CDR3 reads TGTGCCAGCAGTTCCGCCGGGACAGGGGCGGGAGGCTACACCTTC.

This clonotype was counted a few times. The rearrangement joins TRBV9 to TRBJ2-7; TRBD1 matches 9 bases. The germline V gene encodes CDR1 SGDLS and CDR2 YYNGEE. With V trimmed by 3 bases and J by 1 base, 5 bases remained unmatched. This CDR3 spans 15 amino acids. This CDR3 reads CASSAGTGTSYEQYF. The CDR3 coding sequence is TGTGCCAGCAGCGCCGGGACAGGGACTTCCTACGAGCAGTACTTC.

The sample holds many counts of this clonotype. This chain uses TRBV10-1 with TRBJ2-7; 10 nucleotides align to TRBD2. The CDR3 runs 14 residues. V lost 9 bases, J lost 1 base, and 6 bases stayed unmatched. Germline V gene sequence: CDR1 WNHNN, CDR2 SYGVQD (reference sequence). The CDR3, as DNA: TGCGCCAGAGTACTAGCGGGGCCTTCCTACGAGCAGTACTTC. Protein: CARVLAGPSYEQYF.

In this sample, this clonotype turned up a few times. The chain has TRBV30 and TRBJ2-7; D tentatively reads TRBD1 or TRBD2 (6 bases each). The V end was cut by 2 bases, the J end by 1 base, with 24 bases between. This CDR3 region has 18 residues. Germline lookup yields CDR1 GTSNPN and CDR2 SVGIG (reference sequence). The CDR3 DNA reads as TGTGCCTGGAGTAAGCTACCTCTGACAGGAGGGGTTTCCTACGAGCAGTACTTC. Its protein product is CAWSKLPLTGGVSYEQYF.

The genes are TRBV2 and TRBJ2-1; perhaps TRBD1 as D (6 bases). The germline V gene encodes CDR1 SNHLY and CDR2 FYNNEI. The CDR3 is 14 amino acids. Trimming shortened V by 7 bases and J by 6 bases, and 16 bases separated the two germline ends. The chain's CDR3 is CASTYSQGTNEQFF. The DNA for the CDR3 is TGTGCCAGCACCTACTCTCAGGGGACCAATGAGCAGTTCTTC.

This clonotype was seen at least ten times. V and J are TRBV4-3 and TRBJ2-1; a possible D gene is TRBD1 (5 bases). The V gene's germline CDR1 is LGHNA and CDR2 YSLEER. V lost 0 bases, J lost 6 bases, and 18 bases lay in between. The CDR3 runs 17 residues. The CDR3 loop reads CASSQDWAAGLSNEQFF. DNA for the CDR3: TGCGCCAGCAGCCAAGATTGGGCGGCAGGGCTTAGCAATGAGCAGTTCTTC.

This clonotype was detected only a few times. The V and J genes are TRBV27 and TRBJ2-1; TRBD1 aligns across 8 bases. The CDR3 is 16 residues long. V was pared by 0 bases and J by 6 bases, with 7 bases of the junction left unmatched. The germline V gene has CDR1 MNHEY and CDR2 SMNVEV (reference sequence). Here the CDR3 reads CASSLSGQGAFNEQFF. The CDR3 bases are TGTGCCAGCAGTTTATCGGGGCAGGGGGCTTTCAATGAGCAGTTCTTC.

The V call is TRBV21-1, the J call TRBJ2-1; TRBD1, the D gene given by the table, was not confirmed from the DNA. TRBV21-1 is assigned pseudogene status. The CDR3 contains 16 residues. The DNA for the CDR3 is TGTGCCAGCAGCAAAGGGGGGCCCGGACGATACAATGAGCAGTTCTTC. Translation gives CASSKGGPGRYNEQFF.

Details on this clonotype: A read error may explain this, as a much larger clone is one base away. This chain links TRBV19 with TRBJ1-2; D is unclear. The germline V gene encodes CDR1 LNHDA and CDR2 SQIVND (reference sequence). The CDR3 is 15 amino acids. The CDR3 loop reads CASNPDGEANYGCTF. The CDR3 nucleotides are TGTGCCAGTAACCCGGACGGGGAAGCTAACTATGGCTGCACCTTC.

This clonotype has ten or more counts. The V call is TRBV5-8, the J call TRBJ2-1; 8 bases line up with TRBD2. CDR1 and CDR2 from the germline V gene are SGHTS and YDEGEE. The CDR3 extends over 15 amino acids. V dropped 4 bases and J dropped 8; count of bases not matched to a gene: 11. The CDR3 loop is CASSRIAGMSHEQFF. CDR3 bases: TGTGCCAGCAGCCGTATAGCGGGGATGAGTCATGAGCAGTTCTTC.

This clonotype occurred many times. The chain uses TRBV6-5 and TRBJ2-6, with D uncertain. V lost 3 bases to trimming and J lost 1 base, with 13 bases between them. Germline V gene lookup returns CDR1 MNHEY and CDR2 SVGAGI. The CDR3 contains 17 residues. This CDR3 reads CASSYRPLTSGANVLTF. Written as DNA, the CDR3 is TGTGCCAGCAGTTATCGTCCTCTCACGTCTGGGGCCAACGTCCTGACTTTC.

Points on this clonotype: The junction departs from germline at one end; a sequencing error may be responsible. J is TRBJ1-1 and V is TRBV29-1; TRBD1 matches at 7 bases. Germline lookup yields CDR1 SQVTM and CDR2 ANQGSEA. The CDR3 loop spans 14 amino acids. The CDR3 sequence: CSVYQGGVNTEVFF. CDR3 nucleotides: TGCAGCGTTTACCAGGGGGGAGTGAACACTGAAGTTTTCTTT.

This clonotype appeared a few times. CDR3 nucleotides: TGTGCCATCAGGGCAACAGGGGAGCGGCGCAATGAGCAGTTCTTC. Translation: CAIRATGERRNEQFF. This chain connects TRBV10-3 to TRBJ2-1; TRBD1 matches at 7 bases. The CDR3 loop spans 15 amino acids. J lost 6 bases, V lost 6 bases, and 11 bases had no gene match. Germline CDR1 and CDR2: ENHRY and SYGVKD.

Remarks on this clonotype: This may stem from a read error, because a much larger clone lies one nucleotide away. The CDR3 region has the DNA TGCGCCAGCAGTGAATTGACCATAGGGAACACTGAAGATTTCTTT. Translated: CASSELTIGNTEDFF. V is TRBV10-2 and J is TRBJ1-1; D is uncertain. CDR3 length: 15 residues. Germline CDR1 and CDR2: WSHSY and SAAADI.